This T cell receptor (beta chain) is from a study of siplizumab effects on memory and regulatory T cells. To note about this clone: Its antigen is unknown.

The CDR3 totals 17 residues. The germline V gene has CDR1 SNHLY and CDR2 FYNNEI. Unmatched junction bases numbered 12, after V lost 1 base and J lost 5 bases. Some clones are missing from TCRdb's copy, which holds only in-frame ones; the method was immunoSEQ multiplex PCR. This table has 85,000 to 130,000 clones, roughly nine tenths appearing once. Whole-study findings and limits: An assignable naive or memory phenotype was lacking in roughly 80-96% of proliferating CD4+ or CD8+ clones. Siplizumab produced a significant drop in alloreactive sequences attributable to unstimulated CD4+ memory cells. The study did not confirm that proliferating Tregs from siplizumab cultures were suppressive. Most alloreactive clones went unmapped to unstimulated subsets; only a minor fraction mapped.

This TCR was recovered from a human donor in good health. The rearrangement links TRBV2 to TRBJ1-1; 8 positions agree with TRBD1. Sequencing was performed on Tregs sorted from blood. The chain's CDR3 is CASSEGPAQGAGTEAFF. The DNA of the CDR3 is TGTGCCAGCAGTGAAGGTCCAGCGCAGGGGGCAGGAACTGAAGCTTTCTTT. The whole variable domain, filled in from reference TRBV2 and TRBJ1-1, reads EPEVTQTPSHQVTQMGQEVILRCVPISNHLYFYWYRQILGQKVEFLVSFYNNEISEKSEIFDDQFSVERPDGSNFTLKIRSTKLEDSAMYFCASSEGPAQGAGTEAFFGQGTRLTVV.